This T cell receptor beta chain was captured by sequencing in a study of coeliac disease. One frozen approximately 500,000-cell aliquot per fraction was sequenced. On this clone: Its antigen is still unknown.

Overall study results and limits: Intraepithelial and lamina propria fractions were not highly pure, so cross-contamination was possible. Most TRB amino acid sequences occurred in only one sample. In active celiac disease, intraepithelial and lamina propria TRB and TRG repertoires were less clonal than controls.

In germline, CDR1 is KGHSH, CDR2 LQKENI. Between the trimmed V and J ends, which lost 0 bases and 7 bases, there was a span of 16 bases. The CDR3 has 16 amino acids. Using immunoSEQ multiplex PCR, the repertoire was profiled, and TCRdb retains in-frame clones only, with some absent. The sample carries just over 4,000 clones, 64% recorded once. The gene calls are TRBV18 and TRBJ1-5; D is unclear. Material for sequencing was lymphocytes from the gut lamina propria. The clonotype was recovered from a woman in her 30s without celiac disease. CDR3 DNA sequence: TGTGCCAGCTCACCACCCAACGCAGGAGGGATCCAGCCCCAGCATTTT. It yields the protein CASSPPNAGGIQPQHF.